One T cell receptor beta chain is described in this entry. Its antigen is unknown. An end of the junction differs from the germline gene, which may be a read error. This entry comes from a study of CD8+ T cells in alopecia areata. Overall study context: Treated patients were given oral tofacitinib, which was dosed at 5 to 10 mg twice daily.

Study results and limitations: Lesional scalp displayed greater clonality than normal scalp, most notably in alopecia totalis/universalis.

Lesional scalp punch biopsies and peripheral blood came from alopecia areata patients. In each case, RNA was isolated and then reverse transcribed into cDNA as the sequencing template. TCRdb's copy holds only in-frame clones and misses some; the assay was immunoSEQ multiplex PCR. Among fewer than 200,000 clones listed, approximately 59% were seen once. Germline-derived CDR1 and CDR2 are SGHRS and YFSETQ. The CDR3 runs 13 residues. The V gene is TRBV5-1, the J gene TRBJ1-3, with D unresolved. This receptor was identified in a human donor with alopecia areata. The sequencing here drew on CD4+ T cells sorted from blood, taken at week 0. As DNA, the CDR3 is TGCGTCAGCAGCTATGGATCTGGAAACACCATATATTTT. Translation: CVSSYGSGNTIYF.